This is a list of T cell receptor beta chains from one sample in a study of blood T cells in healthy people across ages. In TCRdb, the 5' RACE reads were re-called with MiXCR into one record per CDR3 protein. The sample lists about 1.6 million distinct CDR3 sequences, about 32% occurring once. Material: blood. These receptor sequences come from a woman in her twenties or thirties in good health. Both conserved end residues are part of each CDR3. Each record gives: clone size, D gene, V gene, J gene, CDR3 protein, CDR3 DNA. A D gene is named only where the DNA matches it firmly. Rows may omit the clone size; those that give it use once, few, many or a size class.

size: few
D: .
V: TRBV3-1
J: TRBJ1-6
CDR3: CASSQEEGVYSPLHF
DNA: TGTGCCAGCAGCCAAGAAGAGGGGGTGTATTCACCCCTCCACTTT

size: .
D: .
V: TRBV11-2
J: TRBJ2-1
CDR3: CASSLEYRLNEQFF
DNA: TGTGCCAGCAGCTTAGAATATCGCCTCAATGAGCAGTTCTTC

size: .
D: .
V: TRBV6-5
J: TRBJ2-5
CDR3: CASSYSVGVQETQYF
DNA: TGTGCCAGCAGTTACTCGGTGGGTGTACAAGAGACCCAGTACTTC

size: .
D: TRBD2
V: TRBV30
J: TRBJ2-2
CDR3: CAWSSNGGVGELFF
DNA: TGTGCCTGGAGTTCTAACGGGGGGGTTGGGGAGCTGTTTTTT

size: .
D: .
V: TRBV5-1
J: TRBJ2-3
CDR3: CASSLRTLRDTQYF
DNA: TGCGCCAGCAGCTTAAGGACCCTACGCGATACGCAGTATTTT

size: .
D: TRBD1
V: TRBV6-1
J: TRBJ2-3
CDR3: CASSGQGRDTDTQYF
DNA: TGTGCCAGCAGTGGACAGGGACGGGATACAGATACGCAGTATTTT

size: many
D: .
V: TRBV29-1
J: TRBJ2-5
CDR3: CSVEGGPAGSSDTQYF
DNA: TGCAGCGTTGAGGGAGGCCCGGCGGGGTCTAGCGATACCCAGTACTTC

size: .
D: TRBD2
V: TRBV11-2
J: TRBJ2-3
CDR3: CASSPHGTSVDTQYF
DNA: TGTGCCAGCAGCCCACACGGGACTAGCGTTGATACGCAGTATTTT

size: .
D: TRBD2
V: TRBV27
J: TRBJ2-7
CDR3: CASSLVAGNEQYF
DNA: TGTGCCAGCAGTTTAGTAGCGGGAAACGAGCAGTACTTC

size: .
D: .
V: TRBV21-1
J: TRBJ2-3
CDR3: CASKGGGSTDTQYF
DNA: TGTGCCAGCAAGGGGGGGGGAAGCACAGATACGCAGTATTTT

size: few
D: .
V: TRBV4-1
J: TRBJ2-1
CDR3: CASSQDWVQGEQFF
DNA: TGCGCCAGCAGCCAAGATTGGGTTCAGGGTGAGCAGTTCTTC

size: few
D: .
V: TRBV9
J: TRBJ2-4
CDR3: CASSARDGRPLAKNIQYF
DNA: TGTGCCAGCAGCGCACGGGACGGCCGACCACTAGCCAAAAACATTCAGTACTTC

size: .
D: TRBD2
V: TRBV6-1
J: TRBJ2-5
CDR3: CASETGGPVMETQYF
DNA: TGTGCCAGCGAGACGGGGGGGCCGGTTATGGAGACCCAGTACTTC

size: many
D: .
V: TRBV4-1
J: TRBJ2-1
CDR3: CASSQDSGDNEQFF
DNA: TGCGCCAGCAGCCAAGATTCCGGGGACAATGAGCAGTTCTTC

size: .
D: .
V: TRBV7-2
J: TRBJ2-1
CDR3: CASSLLWANYNEQFF
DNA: TGTGCCAGCAGCTTACTATGGGCTAACTACAATGAGCAGTTCTTC

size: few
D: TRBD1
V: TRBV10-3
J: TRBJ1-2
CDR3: CAISDPVRTGVNYGYTF
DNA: TGTGCCATCAGTGATCCCGTGAGGACAGGGGTTAACTATGGCTACACCTTC

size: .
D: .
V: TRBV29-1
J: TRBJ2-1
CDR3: CSARSQNNERFF
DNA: TGCAGCGCTAGGTCCCAAAACAATGAGCGGTTCTTC

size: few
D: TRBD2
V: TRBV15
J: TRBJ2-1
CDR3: CATTATSGGYNEQFF
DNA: TGTGCCACCACCGCGACTAGCGGGGGATACAATGAGCAGTTCTTC

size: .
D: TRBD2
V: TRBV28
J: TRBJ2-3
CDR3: CASSLRAGATDTQYF
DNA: TGTGCCAGCAGTCTCCGAGCGGGAGCCACAGATACGCAGTATTTT

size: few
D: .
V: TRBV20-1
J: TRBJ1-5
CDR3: CRVDNGQGGQPQHF
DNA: TGCAGAGTAGATAATGGGCAGGGTGGACAGCCCCAGCATTTT

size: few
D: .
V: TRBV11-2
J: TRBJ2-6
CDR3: CASRKSGTSLSGANVLTF
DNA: TGTGCCAGCCGCAAGTCCGGGACGAGTCTCTCTGGGGCCAACGTCCTGACTTTC

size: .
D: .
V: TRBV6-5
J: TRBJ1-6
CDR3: CASRGRSNSPLHF
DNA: TGTGCCAGCAGGGGCAGGTCGAATTCACCCCTCCACTTT

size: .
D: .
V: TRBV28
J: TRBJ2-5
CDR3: CASSPFIGGEQETQYF
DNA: TGTGCCAGCAGTCCCTTTATAGGGGGGGAACAAGAGACCCAGTACTTC

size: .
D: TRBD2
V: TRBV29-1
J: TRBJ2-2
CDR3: CSAALAGHTGELFF
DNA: TGCAGCGCCGCCCTAGCGGGACACACCGGGGAGCTGTTTTTT